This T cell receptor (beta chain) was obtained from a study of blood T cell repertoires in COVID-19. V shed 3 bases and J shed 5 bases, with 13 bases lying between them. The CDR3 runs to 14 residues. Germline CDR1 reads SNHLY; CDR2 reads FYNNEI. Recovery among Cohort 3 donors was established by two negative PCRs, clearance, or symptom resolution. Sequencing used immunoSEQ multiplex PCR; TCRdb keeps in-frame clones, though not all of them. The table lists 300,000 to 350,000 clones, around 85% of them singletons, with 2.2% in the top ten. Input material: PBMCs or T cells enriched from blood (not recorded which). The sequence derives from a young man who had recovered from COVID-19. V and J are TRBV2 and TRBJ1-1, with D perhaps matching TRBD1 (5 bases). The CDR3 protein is CASSDQGGATEAFF. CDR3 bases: TGTGCCAGCAGTGACCAGGGAGGTGCGACTGAAGCTTTCTTT.